This T cell receptor beta chain was obtained from a study of cytomegalovirus exposure and HLA in healthy donors. General study findings and limits: Cytomegalovirus association was listed for 164 TCR beta chains. Common viral pathogens were later found to be apparently linked to several of the most significant clusters. An assumption of roughly uniform sequencing depth across donors underlay the presence/absence analyses.

Germline CDR1 SGHTA, CDR2 FQGNSA. After removal of 1 base from V and 7 bases from J, the junction contained 17 bases not matched to a gene. The CDR3 spans 18 residues. The PCR employed 60 Vbeta primers together with 13 Jbeta primers. Measured with immunoSEQ multiplex PCR; TCRdb has only the in-frame clones, and not every one. The sample has about 40,000 clones, 68% seen once. In nominal health when sampled, donors likely had unrecorded immune exposures nonetheless. A remark on this clone: The antigen is not known.

V gene TRBV7-2 combines with J gene TRBJ1-2; 8 bases fit TRBD1. The sequence was collected from a man aged 35-49 years in good health and CMV-seronegative. Sequenced material: PBMCs. The CDR3 is CASSLDHYVGTGGPGYTF. DNA for the CDR3: TGTGCCAGCAGCTTAGACCACTATGTGGGGACAGGCGGACCTGGCTACACCTTC.